The 8 T cell receptor beta chains given below trace back to one sample, sequenced in a study of blood T cell repertoires in COVID-19. Measured with immunoSEQ multiplex PCR; TCRdb has only the in-frame clones, and not every one. The profile shows roughly 500,000 clones, approximately 92% of them singletons. The sequencing input was peripheral blood. All receptors come from a man aged 18 to 29 with COVID-19, enrolled during active disease.

J is TRBJ2-3 and V is TRBV10-1; D ambiguous. This CDR3 comprises 15 residues. Trimming cost V 2 bases and J 1 base, with 10 bases left between them. Germline loops: CDR1 WNHNN, CDR2 SYGVQD (reference sequence). CDR3 nucleotide sequence: TGCGCCAGCAGTGAGGTACCCATAGGCACAGATACGCAGTATTTT. This translates into CASSEVPIGTDTQYF.

The genes are TRBV7-9 and TRBJ2-7, with 7 bases matching TRBD1. Germline assignment: CDR1 SEHNR and CDR2 FQNEAQ (reference sequence). This CDR3 is built from 13 residues. Trimming at V came to 6 bases and at J to 2 bases, leaving 4 bases not matched to a gene. The chain's CDR3 is CASSSGGTYEQYF. As DNA, the CDR3 is TGTGCCAGCAGTTCAGGGGGTACCTACGAGCAGTACTTC.

The chain uses TRBV5-4 and TRBJ2-7; tentatively, D is TRBD2 (6 bases). In germline, CDR1 is SGHNT, CDR2 YYREEE (reference sequence). CDR3 length: 15 amino acids. The ends were cut back, 2 bases at V and 2 bases at J, with 14 bases in the middle. The CDR3 DNA reads TGTGCCAGCAGCTTCCGGGGGTCTAATCCCTACGAGCAGTACTTC. Amino acid sequence: CASSFRGSNPYEQYF.

This sequence joins TRBV28 and TRBJ1-5; perhaps TRBD1 as D (5 bases). The CDR3 runs 14 residues. The germline CDR1 and CDR2 sequences are MDHEN and SYDVKM. Trimming pared 2 bases from V and 5 bases from J, leaving 10 bases between. The CDR3 DNA is TGTGCCAGCAGTTTAGCGGGGGGGTATCAGCCCCAGCATTTT. It yields the protein CASSLAGGYQPQHF.

The rearrangement joins TRBV6-1 to TRBJ1-2, with D unresolved. From germline, CDR1 is MNHNS and CDR2 SASEGT. CDR3 length equals 12 residues. V lost 3 bases, J lost 9 bases, and 11 bases lay in between. CDR3 nucleotides: TGTGCCAGCAGTGAGGCGGGGAGGAGCTACACCTTC. The encoded protein is CASSEAGRSYTF.

The chain joins TRBV28 to TRBJ1-2; 7 positions match TRBD1. This CDR3 is built from 16 residues. CDR1 and CDR2 from the germline V gene are MDHEN and SYDVKM. Trimming took 0 bases from V and 8 from J; bases not matched to a gene: 12. This CDR3 is CASSLWKTGKARGYTF. The CDR3 bases are TGTGCCAGCAGTTTATGGAAGACAGGGAAGGCTCGGGGCTACACCTTC.

V is TRBV18 and J is TRBJ1-4, with D uncertain. This CDR3 is built from 13 residues. The V gene lost 3 bases and the J gene lost 6 bases, with 8 bases spanning the gap. CDR1 is KGHSH, CDR2 LQKENI, per germline. For the CDR3, the DNA is TGTGCCAGCTCACCCGAACAGCATGAAAAACTGTTTTTT. Protein: CASSPEQHEKLFF.

This chain links TRBV5-4 with TRBJ2-2; TRBD2 matches at 7 bases. Trimming took 4 bases from V and 4 from J; bases not matched to a gene: 13. Germline lookup yields CDR1 SGHNT and CDR2 YYREEE (reference sequence). The CDR3 has 17 residues. The CDR3 loop is CASSGLGAGAGTGELFF. The CDR3, as DNA: TGTGCCAGCAGCGGCCTAGGGGCGGGAGCGGGCACCGGGGAGCTGTTTTTT.